This section outlines one T cell receptor beta chain sequence together with its context. Its specificity is not known. This entry belongs to a study of T-cell reconstitution after alpha-beta-depleted transplantation in children. Construction of the TCRbeta library involved unique molecular identifiers. TCRdb re-derived calls from the PCR reads in MiXCR, one entry per CDR3 protein. The sample contains 440,000 or so distinct CDR3 sequences, 43% of which appear only once. The CDR3 length is 16 residues. Looked up from germline, CDR1 is MNHEY and CDR2 is SMNVEV (reference sequence). V lost 2 bases and J 1 base, leaving 12 bases between the germline ends. Findings and caveats of the study: Several hundred expanded graft clones reportedly were the source of alpha-beta T cells about two months after transplant. T-cell numbers and diversity one year post-transplant derived largely from freshly generated T cells.

The TCR comes from a girl aged 2 to 10 with aplastic anemia, due to receive a stem cell transplant. The genes are TRBV27 and TRBJ2-4; D assignment may be TRBD1 or TRBD2 (5 bases each). The source was PBMCs, collected before TCRalphabeta/CD19-depleted stem cell transplant. CDR3 nucleotide sequence: TGTGCCAGCAGTTTACTGGGGGATCGGGCCAAAAACATTCAGTACTTC. Protein product: CASSLLGDRAKNIQYF.